This T cell receptor (beta chain) was sequenced for a study of cytomegalovirus exposure and HLA in healthy donors. Whole-study findings and limits: The study flagged some 180 TCR beta chains as cytomegalovirus-associated. There were a few CMV-associated chains whose specificity for CMV antigens was confirmed in vitro.

Regarding this clone: The antigen is not known.

Both 60 Vbeta primers and 13 Jbeta primers went into the PCR. The repertoire was sequenced with immunoSEQ multiplex PCR; TCRdb's copy has only in-frame clones and lacks some. The data hold 120,000 or so clones, with roughly 74% observed a single time. This CDR3 contains 12 residues. The germline CDR1 and CDR2 sequences are SNHLY and FYNNEI. Germline trimming cut 7 bases from V and 4 bases from J; bases unmatched to any gene: 2. The chain has TRBV2 and TRBJ2-5; the match to TRBD2 covers 8 bases. Input material: PBMCs. The receptor comes from a woman aged 50 to 60 in good health and CMV-seropositive. The CDR3 bases are TGTGCCAGCACCGCGGGAGGAGAGACCCAGTACTTC. Translation gives CASTAGGETQYF.